Detailed here is one TCR beta chain. Its antigen is unknown. Amplification from RNA transcripts yielded the TCR beta CDR3 regions. The library came from an HTBI-primed first-round RT-PCR and a second-round multiplex PCR. In TCRdb, the multiplex PCR reads were re-called with MiXCR into one record per CDR3 protein. Of 1 million to 1.3 million distinct CDR3 sequences listed, about 40% were seen once; the top ten hold more than 9.5%. Serum thyroxine and TRAb, along with clinical symptoms, thyroid ultrasound and orbital computed tomography, were what diagnosis relied on. This sample is part of a study of Graves' ophthalmopathy and Graves' hyperthyroidism. Study details: The stable label applied to hyperthyroidism with no ophthalmopathy within 18 months of follow-up. Whole-study results and caveats: Most expanded clonotypes in thyroid above 0.001 frequency also showed up in blood.

The sequence was obtained from an adult man with Graves' hyperthyroidism. Sequencing used peripheral blood or thyroid tissue (not recorded which).

CDR3 amino acids: CASSYRGSHEQYF. Here the CDR3 DNA reads TGTGCCAGCAGCTACAGGGGGTCCCACGAGCAGTACTTC. The chain is built from TRBV4-2 and TRBJ2-7; the match to TRBD1 covers 8 bases. This CDR3 is built from 13 residues. Germline CDR1 is LGHNA and CDR2 is YNFKEQ. The trim removed 5 bases at V and 5 bases at J, leaving 5 bases unmatched.